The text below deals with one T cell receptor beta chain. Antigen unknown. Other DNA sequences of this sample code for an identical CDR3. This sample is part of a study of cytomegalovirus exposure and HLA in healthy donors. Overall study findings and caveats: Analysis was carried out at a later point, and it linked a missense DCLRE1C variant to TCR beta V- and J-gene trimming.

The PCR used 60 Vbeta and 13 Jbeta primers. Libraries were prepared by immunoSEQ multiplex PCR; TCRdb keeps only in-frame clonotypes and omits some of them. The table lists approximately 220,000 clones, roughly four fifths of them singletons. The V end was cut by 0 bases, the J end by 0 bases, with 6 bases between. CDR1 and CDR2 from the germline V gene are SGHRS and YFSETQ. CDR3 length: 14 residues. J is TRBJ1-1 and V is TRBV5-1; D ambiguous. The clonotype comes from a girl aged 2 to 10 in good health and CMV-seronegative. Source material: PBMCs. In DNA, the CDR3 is TGCGCCAGCAGCTTGGACAGCATGAACACTGAAGCTTTCTTT. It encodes CASSLDSMNTEAFF.